This is a list of T cell receptor beta chains from one sample in a study of T cell responses to AZD1222 COVID-19 vaccine. The protocol was immunoSEQ multiplex PCR, while the TCRdb copy is restricted to in-frame clones and leaves out a portion. Among approximately 100,000 clones listed, 86% were seen once. This sample comprised peripheral blood, obtained on day 0 of AZD1222 vaccination. Receptors were obtained from an adult in good health. The CDR3 runs from the conserved cysteine through the conserved F or W. The order of the fields is D gene, V gene, J gene, clone size, CDR3 DNA, CDR3 protein. A D gene is named only where the DNA matches it firmly. For some rows the clone size is stated as once, few or many, or as a class when expanded; others skip it.

d_gene: NA
v_gene: TRBV28
j_gene: TRBJ2-7
abundance: NA
CDR3nt: TGTGCCAGCAGGGGAAGGAGGACTACGTTATACGAGCAGTACTTC
CDR3aa: CASRGRRTTLYEQYF

d_gene: TRBD1
v_gene: TRBV4-3
j_gene: TRBJ1-1
abundance: NA
CDR3nt: TGCGCCAGCAGCCAAGATAGGCCGACAGGGGGAAACACTGAAGCTTTCTTT
CDR3aa: CASSQDRPTGGNTEAFF

d_gene: NA
v_gene: TRBV28
j_gene: TRBJ1-4
abundance: NA
CDR3nt: TGTGCCAGCAGATCTCAGGGTAATGAAAAACTGTTTTTT
CDR3aa: CASRSQGNEKLFF

d_gene: NA
v_gene: TRBV30
j_gene: TRBJ2-7
abundance: few
CDR3nt: TGTGCCTGGATGGGGAGACGGGAAGGCGAGCAGTACTTC
CDR3aa: CAWMGRREGEQYF

d_gene: TRBD1
v_gene: TRBV27
j_gene: TRBJ1-6
abundance: NA
CDR3nt: TGTGCCAGCACTCTGGACAGGGCAGGGTCACCCCTCCACTTT
CDR3aa: CASTLDRAGSPLHF

d_gene: TRBD1
v_gene: TRBV5-4
j_gene: TRBJ1-2
abundance: NA
CDR3nt: TGTGCCAGCAGCTTGGTACAGGGGAACTATGGCTACACCTTC
CDR3aa: CASSLVQGNYGYTF

d_gene: NA
v_gene: TRBV2
j_gene: TRBJ2-2
abundance: NA
CDR3nt: TGTGCCAGCAGGGGACGGATTAACACCGGGGAGCTGTTTTTT
CDR3aa: CASRGRINTGELFF

d_gene: NA
v_gene: TRBV18
j_gene: TRBJ2-5
abundance: NA
CDR3nt: TGTGCCAGCTCACCGGGCAGTCAAGAGACCCAGTACTTC
CDR3aa: CASSPGSQETQYF

d_gene: NA
v_gene: TRBV6-2/TRBV6-3
j_gene: TRBJ1-2
abundance: NA
CDR3nt: TGTGCCAGCAGTTCCGACCTAGGGAGTTTCTATGGCTACACCTTC
CDR3aa: CASSSDLGSFYGYTF

d_gene: NA
v_gene: TRBV28
j_gene: TRBJ2-1
abundance: NA
CDR3nt: TGTGCCAGCAGTTCCCTAGACTCATCGGCCTACAATGAGCAGTTCTTC
CDR3aa: CASSSLDSSAYNEQFF

d_gene: TRBD2
v_gene: TRBV27
j_gene: TRBJ2-1
abundance: few
CDR3nt: TGTGCCAGCATGGAGGGAGGGCCCTACAATGAGCAGTTCTTC
CDR3aa: CASMEGGPYNEQFF

d_gene: NA
v_gene: TRBV7-8
j_gene: TRBJ1-4
abundance: NA
CDR3nt: TGTGCCAGCAGCTTAGAAGGTTCGGGTTTAACTAATGAAAAACTGTTTTTT
CDR3aa: CASSLEGSGLTNEKLFF

d_gene: TRBD1
v_gene: TRBV10-3
j_gene: TRBJ1-1
abundance: NA
CDR3nt: TGTGCCATCAACTCCGGGACAGCTGATCAAGCTTTCTTT
CDR3aa: CAINSGTADQAFF

d_gene: NA
v_gene: TRBV5-1
j_gene: TRBJ1-4
abundance: NA
CDR3nt: TGCGCCAGCAGCTTCAACCCCGCAACTAATGAAAAACTGTTTTTT
CDR3aa: CASSFNPATNEKLFF

d_gene: NA
v_gene: TRBV27
j_gene: TRBJ1-2
abundance: NA
CDR3nt: TGTGCCAGCGGGGGAATTCCCTATGGCTACACCTTC
CDR3aa: CASGGIPYGYTF

d_gene: NA
v_gene: TRBV28
j_gene: TRBJ1-3
abundance: NA
CDR3nt: TGTGCCAGCAGTTCGGCCGGCATCTCTGGAAACACCATATATTTT
CDR3aa: CASSSAGISGNTIYF

d_gene: NA
v_gene: TRBV9
j_gene: TRBJ1-1
abundance: NA
CDR3nt: TGTGCCAGCGCCCGCCCCAGCCACACTGAAGCTTTCTTT
CDR3aa: CASARPSHTEAFF

d_gene: NA
v_gene: TRBV7-6
j_gene: TRBJ1-4
abundance: NA
CDR3nt: TGTGCCAGCAGCTTAGGGGCTGGGGGCGGTGAAAAACTGTTTTTT
CDR3aa: CASSLGAGGGEKLFF

d_gene: NA
v_gene: TRBV6-5
j_gene: TRBJ1-5
abundance: NA
CDR3nt: TGTGCCAGCAGTTACTTACCGGGACCCGGGAATCAGCCCCAGCATTTT
CDR3aa: CASSYLPGPGNQPQHF

d_gene: NA
v_gene: TRBV6-4
j_gene: TRBJ1-5
abundance: NA
CDR3nt: TGTGCCAGCAGTGTCACTTTGGGGAGGGGCGGTCAGCCCCAGCATTTT
CDR3aa: CASSVTLGRGGQPQHF

d_gene: TRBD1
v_gene: TRBV6-5
j_gene: TRBJ1-4
abundance: NA
CDR3nt: TGTGCCAGCAGGGTCTCGGACAGGGGAAATGAAAAACTGTTTTTT
CDR3aa: CASRVSDRGNEKLFF

d_gene: NA
v_gene: TRBV4-3
j_gene: TRBJ1-1
abundance: NA
CDR3nt: TGCGCCAGCAGCCAAGGAGGGTTCGGCACTGAAGCTTTCTTT
CDR3aa: CASSQGGFGTEAFF

d_gene: NA
v_gene: TRBV28
j_gene: TRBJ1-2
abundance: NA
CDR3nt: TGTGCCAGCAGTTTAGCAGGTGATCCGGAAGGCTACACCTTC
CDR3aa: CASSLAGDPEGYTF

d_gene: NA
v_gene: TRBV7-3
j_gene: TRBJ2-1
abundance: once
CDR3nt: TGTGCCAGCAGCTTAACGGGGGGACAAAACAATGAGCAGTTCTTC
CDR3aa: CASSLTGGQNNEQFF

d_gene: NA
v_gene: TRBV5-1
j_gene: TRBJ1-4
abundance: NA
CDR3nt: TGCGCCAGCAGCTTGACAGGGAGCCCTCGAAATTATAATGAAAAACTGTTTTTT
CDR3aa: CASSLTGSPRNYNEKLFF

d_gene: TRBD1
v_gene: TRBV5-5
j_gene: TRBJ1-5
abundance: NA
CDR3nt: TGTGCCAGCAGCGTAGGACAGGGGGCGAATCAGCCCCAGCATTTT
CDR3aa: CASSVGQGANQPQHF

d_gene: NA
v_gene: TRBV24-1
j_gene: TRBJ1-5
abundance: NA
CDR3nt: TGTGCCACCAGTGATTTTGGTCAGCCCCAGCATTTT
CDR3aa: CATSDFGQPQHF

d_gene: TRBD2
v_gene: TRBV20-1
j_gene: TRBJ2-1
abundance: NA
CDR3nt: TGCAGTGCTAGTGTGGGACTAGCGGTTTTCCCCGAGCAGTTCTTC
CDR3aa: CSASVGLAVFPEQFF

d_gene: NA
v_gene: TRBV30
j_gene: TRBJ1-2
abundance: few
CDR3nt: TGTGCCTGGAGTGTAGGTGGGAAAGATGATGGCTACACCTTC
CDR3aa: CAWSVGGKDDGYTF

d_gene: TRBD2
v_gene: TRBV7-9
j_gene: TRBJ2-1
abundance: few
CDR3nt: TGTGCCAGCAGCCCTAGGGCTAGCGGGGACAATGAGCAGTTCTTC
CDR3aa: CASSPRASGDNEQFF

d_gene: NA
v_gene: TRBV6-5
j_gene: TRBJ2-5
abundance: NA
CDR3nt: TGTGCCAGCAGTCCAGGGGCCCAAGAGACCCAGTACTTC
CDR3aa: CASSPGAQETQYF

d_gene: NA
v_gene: TRBV5-8
j_gene: TRBJ1-5
abundance: few
CDR3nt: TGTGCCAGCAGCTTGGGATATAGCAATCAGCCCCAGCATTTT
CDR3aa: CASSLGYSNQPQHF

d_gene: NA
v_gene: TRBV6-1
j_gene: TRBJ2-5
abundance: NA
CDR3nt: TGTGCCAGCAGTGAGTCGGTAGGGCGGACCCAGTACTTC
CDR3aa: CASSESVGRTQYF

d_gene: TRBD1
v_gene: TRBV19
j_gene: TRBJ1-5
abundance: NA
CDR3nt: TGTGCCAGTACCCTTGACAGGGCGGGCTACAATCAGCCCCAGCATTTT
CDR3aa: CASTLDRAGYNQPQHF

d_gene: NA
v_gene: TRBV12-3/TRBV12-4
j_gene: TRBJ1-1
abundance: NA
CDR3nt: TGTGCCAGCAGTTTCGGAGGGGACACTGAAGCTTTCTTT
CDR3aa: CASSFGGDTEAFF

d_gene: NA
v_gene: TRBV6-1
j_gene: TRBJ1-2
abundance: NA
CDR3nt: TGTGCCAGCAGTGAAGGCAGCAGTCACTATGGCTACACCTTC
CDR3aa: CASSEGSSHYGYTF

d_gene: NA
v_gene: TRBV4-1
j_gene: TRBJ2-3
abundance: NA
CDR3nt: TGCGCCAGCAGCCAAGAAAAGTATTCTAGCACAGATACGCAGTATTTT
CDR3aa: CASSQEKYSSTDTQYF

d_gene: TRBD2
v_gene: TRBV27
j_gene: TRBJ2-7
abundance: NA
CDR3nt: TGTGCCAGCACTTCCGGGACTAGCGGGAGGATTTACGAGCAGTACTTC
CDR3aa: CASTSGTSGRIYEQYF

d_gene: TRBD2
v_gene: TRBV4-2
j_gene: TRBJ2-7
abundance: NA
CDR3nt: TGTGCCAGCAGCCAAGATAGCGGGTCCTACGAGCAGTACTTC
CDR3aa: CASSQDSGSYEQYF

d_gene: TRBD2
v_gene: TRBV28
j_gene: TRBJ2-3
abundance: NA
CDR3nt: TGTGCCACCAACATAGCGGGAGGGCCGCAAGATACGCAGTATTTT
CDR3aa: CATNIAGGPQDTQYF

d_gene: TRBD2
v_gene: TRBV27
j_gene: TRBJ2-1
abundance: NA
CDR3nt: TGTGCCAGCAGCCCGGGACTAGCGGCCTACAATGAGCAGTTCTTC
CDR3aa: CASSPGLAAYNEQFF

d_gene: NA
v_gene: TRBV7-3
j_gene: TRBJ2-2
abundance: NA
CDR3nt: TGTGCCAGCAGCTTAGAAGGGGTTGTCGGGGAGCTGTTTTTT
CDR3aa: CASSLEGVVGELFF

d_gene: NA
v_gene: TRBV7-2
j_gene: TRBJ2-7
abundance: few
CDR3nt: TGTGCCAGCAGCTTAGCGGGTATGGGCTACGAGCAGTACTTC
CDR3aa: CASSLAGMGYEQYF

d_gene: NA
v_gene: TRBV19
j_gene: TRBJ1-3
abundance: NA
CDR3nt: TGTGCCAGTATGGTTCGTGACTCTGGAAACACCATATATTTT
CDR3aa: CASMVRDSGNTIYF

d_gene: TRBD1
v_gene: TRBV9
j_gene: TRBJ2-1
abundance: NA
CDR3nt: TGTGCCAGCTGCATCGGGACAGGGCCCTACAATGAGCAGTTCTTC
CDR3aa: CASCIGTGPYNEQFF